Listed here are 25 T cell receptor beta chains from one sample, sequenced in a study of vaccination and CD4 T cells after COVID-19. No antigens are known for them. The treatment: roughly nine-day PBMC culture with coronavirus spike peptide pools or control peptides (ViraFEST assay). The Oncomine TCR Beta short-read assay generated sequence data from the DNA of cultured CD4+ T cells. MiXCR was run by TCRdb on the PCR reads, yielding one entry per CDR3 protein. The sample carries under 20,000 distinct CDR3 sequences, approximately 70% recorded once. Specimen: CD4+ T cells from blood, cultured in vitro. All receptors come from a human donor who had recovered from COVID-19.

The V and J genes are TRBV6-1 and TRBJ2-7; 9 nucleotides align to TRBD2. V dropped 11 bases and J dropped 1; count of bases not matched to a gene: 9. Germline values: CDR1 MNHNS, CDR2 SASEGT. The CDR3 consists of 14 residues. The CDR3 here is CARFGAGGSYEQYF. The CDR3 DNA reads TGTGCCCGATTCGGGGCGGGAGGGTCCTACGAGCAGTACTTC.

This chain joins TRBV6-1 and TRBJ2-3; D gene uncertain. CDR3 length equals 15 residues. V was trimmed by 3 bases and J by 3 bases, leaving 13 bases between them. Germline loops: CDR1 MNHNS, CDR2 SASEGT. CDR3 DNA: TGTGCCAGCAGTGAGGGGTTGGTGCGGACAGATACGCAGTATTTT. Translation gives CASSEGLVRTDTQYF.

The chain couples TRBV12-3 or TRBV12-4 to TRBJ1-2; 8 bases fit TRBD1. This CDR3 is 13 amino acids long. Losses at the gene ends were 5 bases for V and 4 bases for J; bases not matched to a gene: 3. The CDR3 region has the DNA TGTGCCAGCAGTCCGGGACAGGCCTATGGCTACACCTTC. Encoded protein: CASSPGQAYGYTF.

The V gene is TRBV7-6, the J gene TRBJ1-1; possibly TRBD1 for D (6 bases). V lost 5 bases, J lost 0 bases, and 10 bases lay in between. CDR3 length: 14 amino acids. Germline CDR1 is SGHVS and CDR2 is FNYEAQ. For the CDR3, the DNA is TGTGCCAGCAGCAGACAGGCCCTGAACACTGAAGCTTTCTTT. This sequence encodes CASSRQALNTEAFF.

V usage is TRBV6-5 and J usage is TRBJ2-3; D is ambiguous. The CDR3 runs 17 residues. Germline CDR1 is MNHEY and CDR2 is SVGAGI. Trimming pared 4 bases from V and 3 bases from J, leaving 20 bases between. The CDR3 DNA reads TGTGCCAGCAGTTCACCCCTCGGACGGGCCCAGACAGATACGCAGTATTTT. This codes for CASSSPLGRAQTDTQYF.

The rearrangement links TRBV10-3 to TRBJ2-3; no clear D gene. This CDR3 is built from 19 residues. Germline V gives CDR1 ENHRY, CDR2 SYGVKD. Trimming removed 4 bases from V and 2 bases from J, with 25 bases in between. CDR3 amino acids: CAISGGRHYRGNPTDTQYF. For the CDR3, the DNA is TGTGCCATCAGTGGGGGTCGCCATTACAGAGGAAACCCCACAGATACGCAGTATTTT.

The rearrangement joins TRBV7-6 to TRBJ1-1; TRBD1 matches at 10 bases. The CDR3 has 16 amino acids. The trim removed 3 bases at V and 1 base at J, leaving 5 bases unmatched. CDR1 and CDR2 from the germline V gene are SGHVS and FNYEAQ. Here the CDR3 DNA reads TGTGCCAGCAGCTTGACAGGGGGCGCCGGGAACACTGAAGCTTTCTTT. Protein: CASSLTGGAGNTEAFF.

This clonotype is a singleton in its sample. V and J are TRBV6-5 and TRBJ2-1, with TRBD1 identical over 10 bases. The CDR3 is 15 residues long. V shed 4 bases, J shed 9 bases, and the junction held 9 bases outside the gene matches. Germline CDR1 and CDR2: MNHEY and SVGAGI. The CDR3 reads CASSSGTGVRGEQFF. DNA of the CDR3: TGTGCCAGCAGTTCCGGGACAGGGGTGCGGGGTGAGCAGTTCTTC.

This clonotype was detected once. The chain recombines TRBV15 with TRBJ2-3; D assignment may be TRBD1 or TRBD2 (5 bases each). Germline assignment: CDR1 LNHNV and CDR2 YYDKDF (reference sequence). Trimming took 0 bases from V and 2 from J, leaving 9 bases between them. This CDR3 comprises 15 residues. CDR3 nucleotide sequence: TGTGCCACCAGCAGAGAGGCAGGGACCACAGATACGCAGTATTTT. Amino acids: CATSREAGTTDTQYF.

The CDR3 bases are TGTGCCAGCAGAGAAAGGGGTGACTATGGCTACACCTTC. The encoded protein is CASRERGDYGYTF. This chain joins TRBV6-2 or TRBV6-3 and TRBJ1-2; perhaps TRBD1 as D (5 bases). Germline-derived CDR1 and CDR2 are MNHEY and SVGEGT. The CDR3 consists of 13 residues. Trimming stripped 6 bases from V and 3 bases from J, with 11 bases between.

This clonotype was seen only a few times. The rearrangement uses TRBV30 and TRBJ2-7; 9 positions agree with TRBD1. The CDR3 covers 15 residues. The ends lost 3 bases at V and 4 bases at J; junction bases unmatched: 10. Germline V gene lookup returns CDR1 GTSNPN and CDR2 SVGIG (reference sequence). The CDR3 region has the DNA TGTGCCTGGAGGCATTCCGGGACAGGGAGTTACGAGCAGTACTTC. It yields the protein CAWRHSGTGSYEQYF.

J is TRBJ1-1 and V is TRBV19, with 8 bases identical to TRBD1. CDR1 and CDR2 from the germline V gene are LNHDA and SQIVND (reference sequence). The V gene end was trimmed by 5 bases and the J gene end by 1 base; junction bases not matched to a gene: 18. CDR3 size: 19 residues. This CDR3 is CASSARLGQAREGNTEAFF. DNA for the CDR3: TGTGCCAGTAGTGCCCGTTTGGGACAGGCAAGGGAAGGGAACACTGAAGCTTTCTTT.

A few counts support this clonotype. CDR3 residues: CASSFVPLGTEAFF. The CDR3 coding sequence is TGTGCCAGCAGTTTTGTACCCCTCGGCACTGAAGCTTTCTTT. V usage is TRBV12-3 or TRBV12-4 and J usage is TRBJ1-1, with D unresolved. The CDR3 loop spans 14 amino acids. Trimming removed 3 bases from V and 4 bases from J, with 12 bases in between.

By share, this clonotype ranks as medium-sized. This chain links TRBV6-1 with TRBJ1-1; the D is unclear. V was clipped by 7 bases and J by 5 bases, with 8 bases between them. This CDR3 is 11 amino acids long. Germline assignment: CDR1 MNHNS and CDR2 SASEGT. Here the CDR3 DNA reads TGTGCCAGCACCATCAAGACTGAAGCTTTCTTT. This codes for CASTIKTEAFF.

This sequence joins TRBV7-6 and TRBJ2-2; tentatively, D is TRBD1 (6 bases). The CDR3 is made up of 15 amino acids. Germline V gene data show CDR1 as SGHVS and CDR2 as FNYEAQ. Trimming left V 5 bases short and J 2 bases short, with 12 bases between. CDR3 in amino acids: CASSRDKLNTGELFF. The CDR3 coding sequence is TGTGCCAGCAGCCGGGACAAACTAAACACCGGGGAGCTGTTTTTT.

The chain recombines TRBV7-2 with TRBJ2-6; TRBD2 is a possible D gene (7 bases). CDR3 length: 18 amino acids. Germline assignment: CDR1 SGHTA and CDR2 FQGNSA. Trimming left V 3 bases short and J 4 bases short, with 19 bases between. The CDR3 spells CASSLGGRGALGANVLTF. The CDR3 DNA sequence: TGTGCCAGCAGCTTGGGGGGTCGGGGGGCGCTCGGGGCCAACGTCCTGACTTTC.

This clonotype was found a few times. The chain uses TRBV27 and TRBJ1-1; D is ambiguous. CDR1 and CDR2 (germline): MNHEY, SMNVEV (reference sequence). This CDR3 has 13 residues. V was pared by 4 bases and J by 8 bases, with 14 bases between. In DNA, the CDR3 is TGTGCCAGCAGTTACGTTGGTTTCACCGAAGCTTTCTTT. This translates into CASSYVGFTEAFF.

V and J are TRBV6-5 and TRBJ1-2, with D possibly matching TRBD1 (6 bases). The CDR3 covers 17 residues. The V and J ends lost 3 bases and 6 bases respectively, with 23 bases between them. Germline CDR1 reads MNHEY; CDR2 reads SVGAGI. CDR3 sequence (DNA): TGTGCCAGCAGTTATATCCTTACAGGGAATAGCTTGGATGGCTACACCTTC. This gives the protein CASSYILTGNSLDGYTF.

The chain has TRBV12-5 and TRBJ2-3; D gene uncertain. The CDR3 has 14 residues. Germline V gives CDR1 LGHNT, CDR2 FRNRAP. The V end was cut by 1 base, the J end by 2 bases, with 7 bases between. This CDR3 reads CASGLASFTDTQYF. The CDR3 coding sequence is TGTGCTAGTGGTTTGGCCTCCTTCACAGATACGCAGTATTTT.

The chain joins TRBV5-4 to TRBJ2-6; D not resolved. Per the germline V gene, CDR1 is SGHNT and CDR2 is YYREEE (reference sequence). The length of the CDR3 is 16 residues. V lost 2 bases and J lost 4, with 13 bases in between. CDR3 coding DNA: TGTGCCAGCAGCTTTATCACCACCTCCGGGGCCAACGTCCTGACTTTC. This translates into CASSFITTSGANVLTF.

V and J are TRBV19 and TRBJ2-7, with D possibly TRBD2 on 5 matching bases. The V and J ends lost 3 bases and 3 bases respectively, with 15 bases between them. CDR1 and CDR2 (germline): LNHDA, SQIVND (reference sequence). The length of the CDR3 is 15 residues. The CDR3 sequence: CASSMGEDGYYEQYF. The CDR3 DNA is TGTGCCAGTAGTATGGGAGAGGACGGATACTACGAGCAGTACTTC.

The genes are TRBV20-1 and TRBJ1-2; maybe TRBD1 (6 bases). Germline CDR1 and CDR2: DFQATT and SNEGSKA (reference sequence). The CDR3 totals 13 residues. V was trimmed by 6 bases and J by 4 bases, leaving 15 bases between them. DNA of the CDR3: TGCAGTGCCCCAACACAGGGCATCTATGGCTACACCTTC. Protein: CSAPTQGIYGYTF.

The chain joins TRBV7-9 to TRBJ1-3; D gene ambiguous. The V end was cut by 1 base, the J end by 2 bases, with 12 bases between. CDR1 and CDR2 (germline): SEHNR, FQNEAQ (reference sequence). CDR3 size: 16 residues. The CDR3 loop is CASSLGSHGTGNTIYF. For the CDR3, the DNA is TGTGCCAGCAGCTTAGGGTCTCACGGGACTGGAAACACCATATATTTT. Full variable domain (rest looked up from reference TRBV7-9 and TRBJ1-3): DTGVSQNPRHKITKRGQNVTFRCDPISEHNRLYWYRQTLGQGPEFLTYFQNEAQLEKSRLLSDRFSAERPKGSFSTLEIQRTEQGDSAMYLCASSLGSHGTGNTIYFGEGSWLTVV.

V usage is TRBV7-2 and J usage is TRBJ1-5; a weak D match, TRBD1 (6 bases). Germline-derived CDR1 and CDR2 are SGHTA and FQGNSA. V was cut by 5 bases and J by 5 bases, with 13 bases left in between. This CDR3 has 14 amino acids. The CDR3 nucleotides are TGTGCCAGCAGCCCCGGGCAGGGGTATCAGCCCCAGCATTTT. Protein sequence: CASSPGQGYQPQHF.

V is TRBV6-2 or TRBV6-3 and J is TRBJ2-5, with unresolved D. Trimming cost V 6 bases and J 1 base, with 3 bases left between them. The CDR3 has 11 amino acids. CDR1 and CDR2 (germline): MNHEY, SVGEGT. The CDR3 DNA reads as TGTGCCAGCAGCCCCCAAGAGACCCAGTACTTC. This encodes CASSPQETQYF.